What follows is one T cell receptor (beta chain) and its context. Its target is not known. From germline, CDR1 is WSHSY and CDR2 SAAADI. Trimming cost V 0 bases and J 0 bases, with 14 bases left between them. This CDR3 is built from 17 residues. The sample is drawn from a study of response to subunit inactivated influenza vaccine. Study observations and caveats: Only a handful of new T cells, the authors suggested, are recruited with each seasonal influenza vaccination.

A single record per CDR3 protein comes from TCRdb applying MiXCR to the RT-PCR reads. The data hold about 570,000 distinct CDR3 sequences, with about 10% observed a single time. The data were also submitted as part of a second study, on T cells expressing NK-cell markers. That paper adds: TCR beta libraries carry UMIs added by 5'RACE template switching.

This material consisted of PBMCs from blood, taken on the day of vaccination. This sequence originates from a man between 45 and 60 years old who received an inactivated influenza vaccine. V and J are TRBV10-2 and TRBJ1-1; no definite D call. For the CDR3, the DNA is TGCGCCAGCAGTGAGTCGGAGCGAGGCAGACTGAACACTGAAGCTTTCTTT. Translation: CASSESERGRLNTEAFF.